This note documents a single T cell receptor (beta chain) sequence. Antigen: not known. Profiling relied on immunoSEQ multiplex PCR, and the TCRdb table lists in-frame clones only, not all of them. The sample yields 1.5 million to 2.5 million clones, about 95% seen once. With V trimmed by 3 bases and J by 2 bases, 11 bases remained unmatched. The germline CDR1 and CDR2 sequences are SGDLS and YYNGEE. CDR3 length: 17 residues. These data come from a study of shared clonotypes between healthy human individuals. Overall study: CD4 naive and CD4 memory each took three plates per donor, while CD8 naive took two and CD8 memory one. Study findings and constraints: Clonotypes shared by all four donors outscored non-shared clonotypes in generation probability. Tissue TCR repertoires likely differ from these blood-only repertoires.

CD45RO-negative, CCR7-selected cells formed the naive CD8 fraction, which excluded terminally differentiated effector memory CD45RA+ cells. The rearrangement uses TRBV9 and TRBJ1-2, with TRBD1 identical over 9 bases. The specimen was naive CD8+ T cells sorted from blood. The TCR sequence derives from a man younger than 35 in good health. The chain's CDR3 is CASSGWTGADGNYGYTF. Here the CDR3 DNA reads TGTGCCAGCAGCGGATGGACAGGGGCAGATGGAAACTATGGCTACACCTTC.